The 31 T cell receptor beta chains below were found in one sample sequenced in a study of Graves' ophthalmopathy and Graves' hyperthyroidism. RNA transcripts were the template, and TCR beta CDR3 regions were amplified from them. RT-PCR was first run with HTBI primers, then multiplex PCR in a second round. TCRdb called the multiplex PCR reads again in MiXCR, with one record for every CDR3 protein. Among a few hundred thousand distinct CDR3 sequences listed, about a sixth were seen once. The specimen sequenced was peripheral blood. Receptor source: an adult woman with stable Graves' hyperthyroidism.

This clonotype was seen repeatedly, ten times or more. V usage is TRBV7-9 and J usage is TRBJ2-7; tentatively, D is TRBD2 (5 bases). Germline lookup yields CDR1 SEHNR and CDR2 FQNEAQ (reference sequence). The CDR3 consists of 14 residues. Trimming took 5 bases from V and 1 from J, leaving 12 bases between them. In DNA form, the CDR3 reads TGTGCCAGCAGCCCCCCGACGGGATCCTACGAGCAGTACTTC. Translation gives CASSPPTGSYEQYF. The entire variable domain, with the rest obtained from reference TRBV7-9 and TRBJ2-7, is as follows: DTGVSQNPRHKITKRGQNVTFRCDPISEHNRLYWYRQTLGQGPEFLTYFQNEAQLEKSRLLSDRFSAERPKGSFSTLEIQRTEQGDSAMYLCASSPPTGSYEQYFGPGTRLTVT.

The table lists this clonotype with many counts. This chain connects TRBV19 to TRBJ2-7, with D maybe TRBD2 (5 bases). The CDR3 has 14 amino acids. V was cut by 3 bases and J by 1 base, with 10 bases left in between. Germline CDR1 LNHDA, CDR2 SQIVND (reference sequence). CDR3 in DNA: TGTGCCAGTAGTATGACTAAAACTTCCTACGAGCAGTACTTC. It is translated as CASSMTKTSYEQYF.

This clonotype was recorded at least ten times. This chain joins TRBV24-1 and TRBJ2-2, with TRBD1 matching over 8 bases. The germline V gene has CDR1 KGHDR and CDR2 SFDVKD. Unmatched junction bases numbered 4, after V lost 3 bases and J lost 5 bases. The length of the CDR3 is 15 residues. CDR3 protein: CATSDPDRVTGELFF. CDR3 nucleotide sequence: TGTGCCACCAGTGATCCGGACAGGGTGACCGGGGAGCTGTTTTTT.

This clonotype was counted many times. The gene calls are TRBV6-1 and TRBJ2-5; tentative D call: TRBD2 (6 bases). The V end lost 6 bases, the J end lost 6 bases, and 11 bases lay between the germline ends. The germline V gene encodes CDR1 MNHNS and CDR2 SASEGT. The CDR3 is 12 amino acids. CDR3 in DNA: TGTGCCAGCAGCCCCGGGGGAAAGACCCAGTACTTC. This sequence encodes CASSPGGKTQYF.

The chain joins TRBV6-1 to TRBJ1-1, with D maybe TRBD1 (6 bases). V was pared by 8 bases and J by 0 bases, with 16 bases between. This CDR3 has 15 residues. Germline CDR1 reads MNHNS; CDR2 reads SASEGT. CDR3 protein: CASLRGAGMNTEAFF. The DNA of the CDR3 is TGTGCCAGCCTGAGGGGGGCAGGGATGAACACTGAAGCTTTCTTT.

The chain couples TRBV2 to TRBJ2-7, with 12 nucleotides matching TRBD1. From germline, CDR1 is SNHLY and CDR2 FYNNEI. The ends lost 6 bases at V and 5 bases at J; junction bases unmatched: 11. The CDR3 extends over 16 amino acids. The DNA of the CDR3 is TGTGCCAGCAGCGGCGACCGGGACAGGGGGCGCGACGAGCAGTACTTC. This sequence encodes CASSGDRDRGRDEQYF.

This clonotype was detected many times. V usage is TRBV7-9 and J usage is TRBJ1-3; 8 bases fit TRBD1. Germline trimming cut 5 bases from V and 2 bases from J; bases unmatched to any gene: 5. This CDR3 contains 15 residues. CDR1 and CDR2 from the germline V gene are SEHNR and FQNEAQ (reference sequence). This CDR3 is CASSLRRGPGNTIYF. DNA of the CDR3: TGTGCCAGCAGCCTCCGCAGGGGGCCTGGAAACACCATATATTTT.

Many counts were recorded for this clonotype. This chain uses TRBV20-1 with TRBJ1-5, with 8 bases matching TRBD1. V was pared by 7 bases and J by 1 base, with 15 bases of the junction left unmatched. This CDR3 is 17 amino acids long. Germline CDR1 DFQATT, CDR2 SNEGSKA (reference sequence). The CDR3 DNA reads as TGCAGTGTGCGCGAAACAGGGGGACCTGTGAGCAATCAGCCCCAGCATTTT. Translation gives CSVRETGGPVSNQPQHF.

The V call is TRBV7-2, the J call TRBJ1-5, with no clear D. The germline V and J ends were trimmed by 5 bases and 10 bases, with 9 bases remaining between them. This CDR3 is built from 11 residues. Germline V gene lookup returns CDR1 SGHTA and CDR2 FQGNSA. The CDR3 reads CASSTPGPQHF. CDR3 DNA: TGTGCCAGCAGCACCCCAGGTCCCCAGCATTTT.

In the case of this clonotype: With a much larger clone just one base away, this may be a read error. The chain employs TRBV6-1 and TRBJ1-1; D gene unclear. CDR1 and CDR2 from the germline V gene are MNHNS and SASEGT. The CDR3 is 15 residues long. CDR3 DNA sequence: TGTGCCAGCACCTCATTGGGCGGCTTGAACACTGAAGCTTGCTTT. This translates into CASTSLGGLNTEACF.

This clonotype was found a few times. The rearrangement uses TRBV7-8 and TRBJ2-2, with D possibly TRBD1 on 7 matching bases. Between the trimmed V and J ends, which lost 4 bases and 4 bases, there was a span of 19 bases. Germline CDR1 is SGHVS and CDR2 is FQNEAQ. The CDR3 is made up of 17 amino acids. The CDR3 DNA sequence: TGTGCCAGCAGCTATACTGCGGGACAGCTAATCACCGGGGAGCTGTTTTTT. This sequence encodes CASSYTAGQLITGELFF.

In this sample, this clonotype turned up many times. This chain connects TRBV7-6 to TRBJ1-3; D is uncertain. Germline CDR1 SGHVS, CDR2 FNYEAQ. Trimming left V 3 bases short and J 3 bases short, with 9 bases between. The CDR3 sequence is 14 residues long. The CDR3 nucleotides read TGTGCCAGCAGCTTGGCAGGAGGTGGAAACACCATATATTTT. Translating it yields CASSLAGGGNTIYF.

The sample holds a few counts of this clonotype. The V gene is TRBV20-1, the J gene TRBJ2-1; TRBD2 aligns across 7 bases. Germline V lookup: CDR1 DFQATT, CDR2 SNEGSKA (reference sequence). Trimming took 3 bases from V and 5 from J; bases not matched to a gene: 7. CDR3 length: 14 residues. Here the CDR3 DNA reads TGCAGTGCTAGCGCCGCTAGCGGAAACAATGAGCAGTTCTTC. Protein sequence: CSASAASGNNEQFF.

V is TRBV6-2 or TRBV6-3 and J is TRBJ1-2; D perhaps matches TRBD1 (5 bases). The germline gives CDR1 MNHEY, CDR2 SVGEGT. The CDR3 is 14 residues long. Trimming pared 0 bases from V and 5 bases from J, leaving 10 bases between. The CDR3 is CASSYSAGPYGYTF. DNA of the CDR3: TGTGCCAGCAGTTACTCGGCAGGGCCATATGGCTACACCTTC.

This clonotype was seen repeatedly, ten times or more. V gene TRBV28 combines with J gene TRBJ2-7; D may correspond to TRBD1 or TRBD2 (6 bases each). CDR3 length: 14 amino acids. The V end lost 5 bases, the J end lost 5 bases, and 16 bases lay between the germline ends. The V gene's germline CDR1 is MDHEN and CDR2 SYDVKM. This CDR3 reads CASSRSGAADEQYF. Written as DNA, the CDR3 is TGTGCCAGCAGTCGATCGGGGGCGGCGGACGAGCAGTACTTC.

The chain joins TRBV6-5 to TRBJ2-4; perhaps TRBD2 as D (6 bases). V was pared by 4 bases and J by 0 bases, with 10 bases between. Germline V CDR1 and CDR2: MNHEY, SVGAGI. CDR3 length: 15 residues. In nucleotides, the CDR3 is TGTGCCAGCAGTTCCCGGGGGAGAGCCAAAAACATTCAGTACTTC. Translation gives CASSSRGRAKNIQYF.

This clonotype was picked up a small number of times. The rearrangement links TRBV30 to TRBJ2-3; D is ambiguous. This CDR3 is 14 amino acids long. Trimming pared 5 bases from V and 0 bases from J, leaving 12 bases between. Germline V gene sequence: CDR1 GTSNPN, CDR2 SVGIG (reference sequence). CDR3 DNA sequence: TGTGCCTGGGAAGACACGGTTAGCACAGATACGCAGTATTTT. Residues: CAWEDTVSTDTQYF.

This clonotype was seen at least ten times. CDR3 sequence (DNA): TGCAGTGCTAGAGATCCGGGGGCGGGAACTGAAGCTTTCTTT. Its protein is CSARDPGAGTEAFF. The chain joins TRBV20-1 to TRBJ1-1; TRBD1 is a possible D gene (6 bases). V lost 0 bases to trimming and J lost 5 bases, with 13 bases between them. This CDR3 has 14 amino acids. In germline, CDR1 is DFQATT, CDR2 SNEGSKA (reference sequence).

This clonotype showed up many times. This chain uses TRBV18 with TRBJ2-5, with unresolved D. The V gene's germline CDR1 is KGHSH and CDR2 LQKENI. This CDR3 contains 14 residues. Trimming took off 3 bases at V and 5 bases at J, with 13 bases between the two ends. The CDR3, as DNA: TGTGCCAGCTCACCCCCAGGCATCAGGGAGACCCAGTACTTC. Amino acid sequence: CASSPPGIRETQYF.

Concerning this clonotype itself: A single base separates this from a much larger clone, so it may be a read error. This chain uses TRBV7-2 with TRBJ2-2; 7 nucleotides match TRBD2. Germline CDR1 reads SGHTA; CDR2 reads FQGNSA. The CDR3 is made up of 15 amino acids. The DNA of the CDR3 is TGTGCCAGCAGCTTGGGAGGGGCGGGCACCGGGGAGCTGTGTTTT. Translated: CASSLGGAGTGELCF.

This clonotype was detected many times. The chain joins TRBV6-5 to TRBJ2-2; D possibly uses TRBD1 or TRBD2 (6 bases each). Between the trimmed V and J ends, which lost 2 bases and 2 bases, there was a span of 12 bases. CDR1 is MNHEY and CDR2 is SVGAGI in the germline V gene. This CDR3 comprises 16 residues. CDR3 sequence (DNA): TGTGCCAGCAGTTACATGAGGGGGGAAAACACCGGGGAGCTGTTTTTT. It translates to CASSYMRGENTGELFF.

This clonotype was counted many times. The V call is TRBV11-2, the J call TRBJ1-2, with 7 positions matching TRBD1. Germline V gene lookup returns CDR1 SGHAT and CDR2 FQNNGV. CDR3 length: 12 amino acids. The V gene end was trimmed by 4 bases and the J gene end by 7 bases; junction bases not matched to a gene: 3. This CDR3 reads CASSSRDSGYTF. The CDR3 DNA reads as TGTGCCAGCAGCTCCCGGGACAGTGGCTACACCTTC.

The V and J genes are TRBV4-1 and TRBJ2-7; D is unclear. Germline loops: CDR1 MGHRA, CDR2 YSYEKL. The CDR3 has 15 amino acids. V dropped 2 bases and J dropped 2 bases, with 13 bases sitting between them. Written as DNA, the CDR3 is TGCGCCAGCAGCCAAACTTACGTCAATGCCTACGAGCAGTACTTC. This gives the protein CASSQTYVNAYEQYF.

This clonotype was seen a few times. The chain combines TRBV7-9 with TRBJ2-7, with D uncertain. Per germline, CDR1 SEHNR and CDR2 FQNEAQ (reference sequence). The CDR3 extends over 13 amino acids. V was trimmed by 4 bases and J by 9 bases, leaving 16 bases between them. This CDR3 is CASSSDPGSWQYF. Here the CDR3 DNA reads TGTGCCAGCAGCTCTGACCCAGGATCTTGGCAGTACTTC.

In this sample, this clonotype turned up many times. V and J are TRBV12-3 or TRBV12-4 and TRBJ2-7; perhaps TRBD2 as D (6 bases). The V and J ends lost 5 bases and 7 bases respectively, with 15 bases between them. The CDR3 runs to 13 residues. CDR3 sequence (DNA): TGTGCCAGCAGTGCCTTTTCCGGAGGGGAGCAGTACTTC. It is translated as CASSAFSGGEQYF.

In this sample, this clonotype turned up a few times. J is TRBJ1-5 and V is TRBV5-5; 9 positions match TRBD1. The CDR3 spans 16 residues. From germline, CDR1 is SGHKS and CDR2 YYEKEE (reference sequence). Trimming took 4 bases from V and 3 from J; bases not matched to a gene: 8. CDR3 nucleotides: TGTGCCAGCAGCAGGGGGGGGACAGGGAACAATCAGCCCCAGCATTTT. This gives the protein CASSRGGTGNNQPQHF.

This clonotype showed up many times. This chain connects TRBV24-1 to TRBJ2-2; D gene unclear. CDR3 length: 17 amino acids. The germline V gene has CDR1 KGHDR and CDR2 SFDVKD. The V end was cut by 3 bases, the J end by 0 bases, with 13 bases between. The CDR3 region has the DNA TGTGCCACCAGTGATCCCGGAGTACAGACGAACACCGGGGAGCTGTTTTTT. This translates into CATSDPGVQTNTGELFF.

This clonotype was found many times. The genes are TRBV15 and TRBJ1-5; TRBD1 matches 9 bases. V trimming: 5 bases; J trimming: 4 bases; junction bases outside the gene matches: 6. The CDR3 runs 15 residues. CDR1 LNHNV and CDR2 YYDKDF come from the germline V gene (reference sequence). The CDR3 DNA follows: TGTGCCACCAGCCCTTCACAGGGGGCTAATCAGCCCCAGCATTTT. Translating it yields CATSPSQGANQPQHF.

This clonotype has at least ten counts. This sequence joins TRBV6-2 or TRBV6-3 and TRBJ2-7; 9 bases are a match to TRBD1. This CDR3 is built from 15 residues. Germline-derived CDR1 and CDR2 are MNHEY and SVGEGT. J was trimmed by 5 bases and V by 2 bases; bases with no gene match: 7. In nucleotides, the CDR3 is TGTGCCAGCAGTTACAAACCGGGACAGGGAGACGAGCAGTACTTC. This sequence encodes CASSYKPGQGDEQYF.

The table lists this clonotype with many counts. This chain connects TRBV20-1 to TRBJ1-2, with D possibly being TRBD1 (5 bases). This CDR3 is built from 14 residues. Germline V lookup: CDR1 DFQATT, CDR2 SNEGSKA (reference sequence). V lost 1 base and J 0 bases, leaving 9 bases between the germline ends. The CDR3 nucleotides are TGCAGTGCTAGAGGGGGCAGAGCTAACTATGGCTACACCTTC. It is translated as CSARGGRANYGYTF.

Many counts were recorded for this clonotype. The chain recombines TRBV9 with TRBJ2-4, with D perhaps TRBD2 (6 bases). CDR1 SGDLS and CDR2 YYNGEE come from the germline V gene. V gave up 3 bases and J gave up 8 bases, with 12 bases separating them. The length of the CDR3 is 13 residues. This CDR3 reads CASSGGDGDIQYF. The CDR3, as DNA: TGTGCCAGCAGCGGGGGGGACGGGGACATTCAGTACTTC.